These T cell receptor beta chains were read from a single sample in a study of T cell changes during pregnancy in multiple sclerosis. Repertoires were generated with immunoSEQ multiplex PCR, while TCRdb's copy carries only in-frame clones and drops some. Of tens of thousands of clones listed, 88% are singletons. The sample in question was CD4+ T cells from peripheral blood mononuclear cells, obtained in the first trimester of pregnancy. The receptors stem from a female donor with multiple sclerosis, enrolled in a pregnancy study. CDR3s include the opening cysteine and the closing phenylalanine or tryptophan. D genes are given only for firm matches. Clone size appears in some rows only: once, few, many, or a class for an expanded clone.

CDR3nt: TGTGCCAGCAGCCAACGACAGGGGCGATACTACGAGCAGTACTTC
CDR3aa: CASSQRQGRYYEQYF
abundance: -
d_gene: TRBD1
j_gene: TRBJ2-7
v_gene: TRBV6-5
len: 15

CDR3nt: TGTGCCAGCAGCGCTAGGGCAGGGCTTTCACCCCTCCACTTT
CDR3aa: CASSARAGLSPLHF
abundance: once
d_gene: -
j_gene: TRBJ1-6
v_gene: TRBV5-6
len: 14

CDR3nt: TGTGCCAGCTCACCGAACAGGGGTGGACAGGGGAGGAACATTCAGTACTTC
CDR3aa: CASSPNRGGQGRNIQYF
abundance: -
d_gene: TRBD1
j_gene: TRBJ2-4
v_gene: TRBV18
len: 17

CDR3nt: TGTGCCAGTAGTACCGGGACAGCCGGAAACACCATATATTTT
CDR3aa: CASSTGTAGNTIYF
abundance: -
d_gene: TRBD1
j_gene: TRBJ1-3
v_gene: TRBV19
len: 14

CDR3nt: TGTGCCAGCAGCGCCAGGACAGGGAGGTTCGAGACCCAGTACTTC
CDR3aa: CASSARTGRFETQYF
abundance: -
d_gene: TRBD1
j_gene: TRBJ2-5
v_gene: TRBV5-4
len: 15

CDR3nt: TGTGCCAGCAGCCTCTCCCCGCGGGCGTTGAACACTGAAGCTTTCTTT
CDR3aa: CASSLSPRALNTEAFF
abundance: once
d_gene: -
j_gene: TRBJ1-1
v_gene: TRBV9
len: 16

CDR3nt: TGTGCCAGCAGCAGAGGGGGAGGGATCGGCAATCAGCCCCAGCATTTT
CDR3aa: CASSRGGGIGNQPQHF
abundance: -
d_gene: -
j_gene: TRBJ1-5
v_gene: TRBV9
len: 16

CDR3nt: TGCGCCAGCAGCTCCCGGGGGGCCTCGAACACTGAAGCTTTCTTT
CDR3aa: CASSSRGASNTEAFF
abundance: -
d_gene: -
j_gene: TRBJ1-1
v_gene: TRBV5-1
len: 15

CDR3nt: TGTGCCAGCAGCTTAAGCTCCCCGGATACGCAGTATTTT
CDR3aa: CASSLSSPDTQYF
abundance: -
d_gene: -
j_gene: TRBJ2-3
v_gene: TRBV11-3
len: 13

CDR3nt: TGTGCCAGTAGTACCCAGAGCGACAGTGTACTGTTTTTT
CDR3aa: CASSTQSDSVLFF
abundance: -
d_gene: -
j_gene: TRBJ1-4
v_gene: TRBV19
len: 13

CDR3nt: TGTGCCAGCAAGCGTGCCGGGGAGCTGTTTTTT
CDR3aa: CASKRAGELFF
abundance: -
d_gene: -
j_gene: TRBJ2-2
v_gene: TRBV2
len: 11

CDR3nt: TGTGCCAGCAGCGCCACAGGCAATCAGCCCCAGCATTTT
CDR3aa: CASSATGNQPQHF
abundance: -
d_gene: -
j_gene: TRBJ1-5
v_gene: TRBV6-6
len: 13

CDR3nt: TGTGCCATCAGGGGCGGTGGGGAGGGGACACCCTACGAGCAGTACTTC
CDR3aa: CAIRGGGEGTPYEQYF
abundance: -
d_gene: -
j_gene: TRBJ2-7
v_gene: TRBV10-3
len: 16

CDR3nt: TGTGCCAGCAGTCCCGGCCCACAGTTTGAAGCTTTCTTT
CDR3aa: CASSPGPQFEAFF
abundance: -
d_gene: -
j_gene: TRBJ1-1
v_gene: TRBV5-6
len: 13

CDR3nt: TGTGCCAGCAGCTTAGCAACAGGGGGGGCCCTCGCGAACACCGGGGAGCTGTTTTTT
CDR3aa: CASSLATGGALANTGELFF
abundance: -
d_gene: -
j_gene: TRBJ2-2
v_gene: TRBV7-9
len: 19

CDR3nt: TGTGCCAGCAGCCAAGGACAGGGGGCCGCCTACGAGCAGTACTTC
CDR3aa: CASSQGQGAAYEQYF
abundance: -
d_gene: TRBD1
j_gene: TRBJ2-7
v_gene: TRBV7-3
len: 15

CDR3nt: TGTGCCAGTAGTAGGCGTTTTACAGGGGATAATTCACCCCTCCACTTT
CDR3aa: CASSRRFTGDNSPLHF
abundance: -
d_gene: TRBD1
j_gene: TRBJ1-6
v_gene: TRBV2
len: 16

CDR3nt: TGTGCCAGCAGCCCCAACGGTCCCGGGACCGGGGAGCTGTTTTTT
CDR3aa: CASSPNGPGTGELFF
abundance: -
d_gene: -
j_gene: TRBJ2-2
v_gene: TRBV7-3
len: 15

CDR3nt: TGTGCCAGCACCCCGGGGGGGGGCGGACACAATGAGCAGTTCTTC
CDR3aa: CASTPGGGGHNEQFF
abundance: -
d_gene: TRBD2
j_gene: TRBJ2-1
v_gene: TRBV28
len: 15

CDR3nt: TGTGCCAGCAGTGGAGGAAGAGGGGAGGCCACTGAAGCTTTCTTT
CDR3aa: CASSGGRGEATEAFF
abundance: -
d_gene: -
j_gene: TRBJ1-1
v_gene: TRBV11-1
len: 15

CDR3nt: TGTGCCAGTAGAGAGACGGACAGGGGCCGCTCTCTGTTTTTT
CDR3aa: CASRETDRGRSLFF
abundance: -
d_gene: TRBD1
j_gene: TRBJ1-4
v_gene: TRBV19
len: 14

CDR3nt: TGTGCCAGCAGCTTGGACCCCGACACCCTCCTCGAAGCTTTCTTT
CDR3aa: CASSLDPDTLLEAFF
abundance: once
d_gene: -
j_gene: TRBJ1-1
v_gene: TRBV5-6
len: 15

CDR3nt: TGTGCCATCAGTTCAAACCTGAGACCGGGAAGTTTGGGCACTGAAGCTTTCTTT
CDR3aa: CAISSNLRPGSLGTEAFF
abundance: -
d_gene: -
j_gene: TRBJ1-1
v_gene: TRBV10-3
len: 18

CDR3nt: TGTGCCAGCAGCCTAGGACAGATTTACACAGATACGCAGTATTTT
CDR3aa: CASSLGQIYTDTQYF
abundance: -
d_gene: -
j_gene: TRBJ2-3
v_gene: TRBV9
len: 15

CDR3nt: TGTGCCAGCAGCCCAGGGAACACCGGGGAGCTGTTTTTT
CDR3aa: CASSPGNTGELFF
abundance: -
d_gene: -
j_gene: TRBJ2-2
v_gene: TRBV16
len: 13

CDR3nt: TGTGCCAGCAGCTTTTTACTGAGGTACGAGCAGTACTTC
CDR3aa: CASSFLLRYEQYF
abundance: -
d_gene: -
j_gene: TRBJ2-7
v_gene: TRBV5-5
len: 13

CDR3nt: TGTGCCAGCAGCTTGGGACAGGCCCCCGCTCAAGCTTTCTTT
CDR3aa: CASSLGQAPAQAFF
abundance: -
d_gene: -
j_gene: TRBJ1-1
v_gene: TRBV5-4
len: 14

CDR3nt: TGTGCCAGTAGTATTCGGACAGGTCCCCAGCCCCAGCATTTT
CDR3aa: CASSIRTGPQPQHF
abundance: few
d_gene: TRBD1
j_gene: TRBJ1-5
v_gene: TRBV19
len: 14

CDR3nt: TGTGCCCTGGGCAGGGTATCCTACGAGCAGTACTTC
CDR3aa: CALGRVSYEQYF
abundance: -
d_gene: -
j_gene: TRBJ2-7
v_gene: TRBV30
len: 12

CDR3nt: TGTGCCAGCAGAAGTACTAGCGGGAGTTTTTCAGATACGCAGTATTTT
CDR3aa: CASRSTSGSFSDTQYF
abundance: -
d_gene: TRBD2
j_gene: TRBJ2-3
v_gene: TRBV7-3
len: 16

CDR3nt: TGTGCCAGCAGTTACGAACAGGCTTATGGCTACACCTTC
CDR3aa: CASSYEQAYGYTF
abundance: -
d_gene: -
j_gene: TRBJ1-2
v_gene: TRBV6-6
len: 13

CDR3nt: TGTGCCAGCAGAGCCGGGACTAGCGGATACAATGAGCAGTTCTTC
CDR3aa: CASRAGTSGYNEQFF
abundance: -
d_gene: TRBD2
j_gene: TRBJ2-1
v_gene: TRBV27
len: 15

CDR3nt: TGTGCCAGCACGAGGGTTGGCGATGGCTACACCTTC
CDR3aa: CASTRVGDGYTF
abundance: -
d_gene: -
j_gene: TRBJ1-2
v_gene: TRBV28
len: 12

CDR3nt: TGTGCCAGTAGTATCGGAGGACAGGGGAGAACCATGAACACTGAAGCTTTCTTT
CDR3aa: CASSIGGQGRTMNTEAFF
abundance: -
d_gene: TRBD1
j_gene: TRBJ1-1
v_gene: TRBV19
len: 18

CDR3nt: TGTGCCAGCAGCGAGAGGACAGTTCAAAACACCGGGGAGCTGTTTTTT
CDR3aa: CASSERTVQNTGELFF
abundance: -
d_gene: -
j_gene: TRBJ2-2
v_gene: TRBV2
len: 16

CDR3nt: TGTGCCAGTAGTATAGGGTGGGCAGGGAAGATGACTGAAGCTTTCTTT
CDR3aa: CASSIGWAGKMTEAFF
abundance: few
d_gene: -
j_gene: TRBJ1-1
v_gene: TRBV19
len: 16

CDR3nt: TGTGCCAGCAGTTTCGGGGGGCGCCATGGCTACACCTTC
CDR3aa: CASSFGGRHGYTF
abundance: -
d_gene: -
j_gene: TRBJ1-2
v_gene: TRBV28
len: 13

CDR3nt: TGTGCCAGCTCCCCTCAGGGGTCGGAGGAAAAACTGTTTTTT
CDR3aa: CASSPQGSEEKLFF
abundance: once
d_gene: -
j_gene: TRBJ1-4
v_gene: TRBV18
len: 14

CDR3nt: TGTGCCAGTAACCGCCTCGGGGACTCTGGAAACACCATATATTTT
CDR3aa: CASNRLGDSGNTIYF
abundance: -
d_gene: -
j_gene: TRBJ1-3
v_gene: TRBV6-5
len: 15

CDR3nt: TGTGCCAGCAGTTTGGGGCGAGGCGGGACAGCCGCCTACGAGCAGTACTTC
CDR3aa: CASSLGRGGTAAYEQYF
abundance: -
d_gene: -
j_gene: TRBJ2-7
v_gene: TRBV28
len: 17

CDR3nt: TGTGCCAGCAGCCGAGGGGACAGCTCAACTAATGAAAAACTGTTTTTT
CDR3aa: CASSRGDSSTNEKLFF
abundance: -
d_gene: TRBD1
j_gene: TRBJ1-4
v_gene: TRBV7-9
len: 16

CDR3nt: TGTGCCAGTAGCACAGGGTCTTACAATCAGCCCCAGCATTTT
CDR3aa: CASSTGSYNQPQHF
abundance: -
d_gene: -
j_gene: TRBJ1-5
v_gene: TRBV19
len: 14

CDR3nt: TGTGCCAGCTCGCCTGACAGGGCTTCAACCTACGAGCAGTACTTC
CDR3aa: CASSPDRASTYEQYF
abundance: once
d_gene: TRBD1
j_gene: TRBJ2-7
v_gene: TRBV18
len: 15

CDR3nt: TGTGCCAGCAGCGCCAAGGGGGGGGGACTAGCCCCAGATACGCAGTATTTT
CDR3aa: CASSAKGGGLAPDTQYF
abundance: -
d_gene: TRBD2
j_gene: TRBJ2-3
v_gene: TRBV9
len: 17

CDR3nt: TGTGCCAGTAGAATCACAGGGGCGGATGGCTACACCTTC
CDR3aa: CASRITGADGYTF
abundance: -
d_gene: TRBD1
j_gene: TRBJ1-2
v_gene: TRBV19
len: 13

CDR3nt: TGTGCCAGCAGTTTTGGCAGGGTGGGGGGCTACACCTTC
CDR3aa: CASSFGRVGGYTF
abundance: -
d_gene: -
j_gene: TRBJ1-2
v_gene: TRBV28
len: 13

CDR3nt: TGCGCCAGCAGCGAACAGGGGCAACGGAACACCATATATTTT
CDR3aa: CASSEQGQRNTIYF
abundance: -
d_gene: TRBD1
j_gene: TRBJ1-3
v_gene: TRBV5-1
len: 14

CDR3nt: TGTGCCAGCAGCACGGCTTCCGGACAGGATGGCTACACCTTC
CDR3aa: CASSTASGQDGYTF
abundance: -
d_gene: TRBD1
j_gene: TRBJ1-2
v_gene: TRBV5-4
len: 14

CDR3nt: TGTGCCAGCAGTTTTCTCCCAGGGTTGGAACTGGAATACTTC
CDR3aa: CASSFLPGLELEYF
abundance: -
d_gene: -
j_gene: TRBJ2-7
v_gene: TRBV27
len: 14

CDR3nt: TGTGCCAGCAGCTTGGGACAGGGGAATGAAAAACTGTTTTTT
CDR3aa: CASSLGQGNEKLFF
abundance: -
d_gene: TRBD1
j_gene: TRBJ1-4
v_gene: TRBV7-2
len: 14

CDR3nt: TGTGCCAGCAGCCGACAGGGAACCTACGAGCAGTACTTC
CDR3aa: CASSRQGTYEQYF
abundance: -
d_gene: TRBD1
j_gene: TRBJ2-7
v_gene: TRBV27
len: 13

CDR3nt: TGTGCCAGCAGTTTATCCCTACTCACATGGAGCGCTGAAGCTTTCTTT
CDR3aa: CASSLSLLTWSAEAFF
abundance: -
d_gene: -
j_gene: TRBJ1-1
v_gene: TRBV27
len: 16

CDR3nt: TGCAGTGCTAGAGTTTTGGGCCGTCAGTACTTC
CDR3aa: CSARVLGRQYF
abundance: -
d_gene: -
j_gene: TRBJ2-7
v_gene: TRBV20-1
len: 11

CDR3nt: TGTGCCAGCGGATATCCCGGGGTTACCGGGGAGCTGTTTTTT
CDR3aa: CASGYPGVTGELFF
abundance: -
d_gene: -
j_gene: TRBJ2-2
v_gene: TRBV27
len: 14

CDR3nt: TGTGCCAGCAGTTACGAGGGAGCTGGAAACACCATATATTTT
CDR3aa: CASSYEGAGNTIYF
abundance: -
d_gene: -
j_gene: TRBJ1-3
v_gene: TRBV6-6
len: 14

CDR3nt: TGTGCCAGCAGCATCCAAGACAGCTATAATGAAAAACTGTTTTTT
CDR3aa: CASSIQDSYNEKLFF
abundance: -
d_gene: -
j_gene: TRBJ1-4
v_gene: TRBV9
len: 15